This T cell receptor beta chain was captured in a study of long-term antiretroviral therapy in people with HIV. Across the study: Earliest sampling preceded the 2015 immediate-ART recommendation by about a decade. Study conclusions and caveats: Following ART, diversity rose but still fell short of transplant donor controls. Blood was collected between about 2003 and 2017, possibly under older ART regimens.

Version v3.0 of the immunoSEQ assay ran at survey level. Here immunoSEQ multiplex PCR was the method, and the copy in TCRdb shows in-frame clones only, minus some. The sample carries about 6,000 clones, about three quarters recorded once. Trimming at V came to 3 bases and at J to 4 bases, leaving 5 bases not matched to a gene. The CDR3 contains 15 residues. CDR1 is SGDLS and CDR2 is YYNGEE in the germline V gene. About this clone: The antigen is not known.

The V and J genes are TRBV9 and TRBJ2-3, with 10 bases that match TRBD2. The input for sequencing was unsorted PBMCs, taken 1.8 years before starting antiretroviral therapy. This TCR was recovered from a man in his forties or fifties with HIV. CDR3 DNA: TGTGCCAGCAGCGCAGCGGGGGGGTCGGCAGATACGCAGTATTTT. This codes for CASSAAGGSADTQYF.